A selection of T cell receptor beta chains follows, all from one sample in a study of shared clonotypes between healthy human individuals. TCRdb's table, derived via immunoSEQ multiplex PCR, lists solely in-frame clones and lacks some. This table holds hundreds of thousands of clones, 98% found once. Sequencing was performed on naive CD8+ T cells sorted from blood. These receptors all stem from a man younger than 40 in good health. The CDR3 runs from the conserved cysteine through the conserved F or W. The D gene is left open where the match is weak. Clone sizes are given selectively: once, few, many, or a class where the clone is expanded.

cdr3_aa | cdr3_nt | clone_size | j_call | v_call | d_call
CASSEGLGQPTGELFF | TGCGCCAGCAGTGAGGGCTTGGGACAGCCCACCGGGGAGCTGTTTTTT | - | TRBJ2-2 | TRBV10-2 | TRBD1
CASSPLGEAYEQYF | TGTGCCAGCTCCCCCCTTGGCGAGGCCTACGAGCAGTACTTC | - | TRBJ2-7 | TRBV28 | -
CASSSRGVNQIEQYF | TGTGCCAGCAGCTCTCGCGGGGTAAATCAGATCGAGCAGTACTTC | - | TRBJ2-7 | TRBV7-9 | -
CASSFIQIPSPEQYF | TGTGCCAGCAGCTTTATACAGATCCCGAGCCCCGAGCAGTACTTC | - | TRBJ2-7 | TRBV7-8 | -
CASSPGTSGFFYNEQFF | TGCGCCAGCAGCCCTGGGACTAGCGGCTTCTTTTACAATGAGCAGTTCTTC | - | TRBJ2-1 | TRBV4-1 | TRBD2
CASSDRGASVYGYTF | TGTGCCAGCAGCGATAGAGGGGCATCGGTATATGGCTACACCTTC | - | TRBJ1-2 | TRBV7-9 | -
CASRMATVSTDTQYF | TGTGCCAGCAGAATGGCCACAGTTAGCACAGATACGCAGTATTTT | - | TRBJ2-3 | TRBV27 | -
CASSLESPAILSSGNTIYF | TGCGCCAGCAGCTTGGAATCCCCGGCCATCCTAAGCTCTGGAAACACCATATATTTT | - | TRBJ1-3 | TRBV5-1 | -
CASSSGRTGKYEQYF | TGTGCCAGCAGTTCCGGACGGACAGGGAAGTACGAGCAGTACTTC | - | TRBJ2-7 | TRBV27 | TRBD1
CASSLGDRGTEAFF | TGTGCCAGCAGCTTAGGGGACAGGGGGACTGAAGCTTTCTTT | once | TRBJ1-1 | TRBV13 | TRBD1
CASSDGQGGNQPQHF | TGTGCCAGCAGTGACGGACAGGGTGGCAATCAGCCCCAGCATTTT | once | TRBJ1-5 | TRBV2 | TRBD1
CASSRRTGGSTDTQYF | TGTGCCAGCAGCCGAAGGACAGGGGGGAGCACAGATACGCAGTATTTT | - | TRBJ2-3 | TRBV7-9 | TRBD1
CASSYTHRTDYEQYF | TGTGCCAGCAGTTACACACATAGAACCGACTACGAGCAGTACTTC | - | TRBJ2-7 | TRBV6-5 | -
CASSTGWPGGELFF | TGTGCTAGCAGCACCGGGTGGCCGGGCGGGGAGCTGTTTTTT | - | TRBJ2-2 | TRBV7-7 | -
CASSPISPPSTDTQYF | TGTGCCAGCAGCCCTATTTCCCCCCCTAGCACAGATACGCAGTATTTT | - | TRBJ2-3 | TRBV7-9 | -
CASSSMGITSFAGELFF | TGTGCCAGCTCCTCAATGGGAATAACGTCGTTTGCCGGGGAGCTGTTTTTT | - | TRBJ2-2 | TRBV7-2 | -
CASSQVLSGDEQFF | TGCGCCAGCAGCCAAGTCCTTAGCGGGGATGAGCAGTTCTTC | - | TRBJ2-1 | TRBV4-1 | TRBD2
CASSLGLAGGYEQYF | TGTGCCAGCAGCCTGGGACTAGCGGGAGGCTACGAGCAGTACTTC | - | TRBJ2-7 | TRBV11-2 | TRBD2